These 20 T cell receptor beta chains were sequenced from one sample in a study of neurological immune-mediated disorders. A single record per CDR3 protein comes from TCRdb applying MiXCR to the 5' RACE reads. The sample has just under 45,000 distinct CDR3 sequences, about 13% seen once. Sequencing was performed on PBMCs. All receptors derive from a female donor in good health.

By frequency in the sample, this clonotype is medium-sized. This chain links TRBV5-1 with TRBJ1-3, with 8 positions matching TRBD1. This CDR3 region has 16 residues. From germline, CDR1 is SGHRS and CDR2 YFSETQ. V lost 0 bases to trimming and J lost 2 bases; unmatched junction nucleotides: 4. The CDR3, as DNA: TGCGCCAGCAGCTTGGATACAGGGGGTACTGGAAACACCATATATTTT. This sequence encodes CASSLDTGGTGNTIYF. Combining the CDR3 with reference TRBV5-1 and TRBJ1-3 gives the whole variable domain KAGVTQTPRYLIKTRGQQVTLSCSPISGHRSVSWYQQTPGQGLQFLFEYFSETQRNKGNFPGRFSGRQFSNSRSEMNVSTLELGDSALYLCASSLDTGGTGNTIYFGEGSWLTVV.

This clonotype came up many times. V is TRBV14 and J is TRBJ2-2; D perhaps matches TRBD2 (7 bases). Germline values: CDR1 SGHDN, CDR2 FVKESK. This CDR3 comprises 15 residues. V was trimmed by 6 bases and J by 0 bases, leaving 11 bases between them. The CDR3 is CASRKGGANTGELFF. The CDR3, as DNA: TGTGCCAGCAGGAAAGGGGGGGCGAACACCGGGGAGCTGTTTTTT. Using reference TRBV14 and TRBJ2-2 for the parts outside the CDR3, the full variable domain is EAGVTQFPSHSVIEKGQTVTLRCDPISGHDNLYWYRRVMGKEIKFLLHFVKESKQDESGMPNNRFLAERTGGTYSTLKVQPAELEDSGVYFCASRKGGANTGELFFGEGSRLTVL.

The chain has TRBV10-1 and TRBJ2-2; tentative D call: TRBD2 (7 bases). Looked up from germline, CDR1 is WNHNN and CDR2 is SYGVQD (reference sequence). The CDR3 runs 17 residues. V gave up 6 bases and J gave up 5 bases, with 22 bases separating them. The CDR3 here is CASSPRGASYWTGELFF. The CDR3 DNA sequence: TGCGCCAGCAGCCCCCGGGGGGCTAGCTACTGGACCGGGGAGCTGTTTTTT.

J is TRBJ1-3 and V is TRBV27; D gene unclear. CDR1 and CDR2 from the germline V gene are MNHEY and SMNVEV (reference sequence). This CDR3 contains 13 residues. V shed 3 bases and J shed 4 bases, with 7 bases lying between them. CDR3 sequence reads: CASSFQFGNTIYF. DNA for the CDR3: TGTGCCAGCAGTTTCCAATTCGGAAACACCATATATTTT.

This clonotype was counted at least ten times. V is TRBV6-1 and J is TRBJ1-2, with 8 bases aligning to TRBD1. The ends lost 5 bases at V and 9 bases at J; junction bases unmatched: 11. The CDR3 extends over 14 amino acids. Germline V CDR1 and CDR2: MNHNS, SASEGT. The CDR3 DNA follows: TGTGCCAGCAGTCAGACGGGACAGGCCAACCGCTACACCTTC. Protein sequence: CASSQTGQANRYTF.

This clonotype was recorded many times. The V gene is TRBV5-1, the J gene TRBJ1-2, with D hard to call. Germline loops: CDR1 SGHRS, CDR2 YFSETQ. The CDR3 is made up of 16 amino acids. V was cut by 1 base and J by 0 bases, with 13 bases left in between. The CDR3 region has the DNA TGCGCCAGCAGCTTGAGGGTCGGAGGCCCTAACTATGGCTACACCTTC. Its protein is CASSLRVGGPNYGYTF.

The sample holds a few counts of this clonotype. The chain employs TRBV10-3 and TRBJ2-1, with TRBD2 as a possible D gene (6 bases). Looked up from germline, CDR1 is ENHRY and CDR2 is SYGVKD. The CDR3 spans 17 residues. Trimming stripped 10 bases from V and 5 bases from J, with 27 bases between. CDR3: CATGGQGKGGGHNEQFF. CDR3 bases: TGTGCCACCGGAGGGCAGGGTAAGGGTGGTGGCCACAATGAGCAGTTCTTC.

This clonotype was observed at least ten times. The chain has TRBV20-1 and TRBJ1-5, with D possibly TRBD1 on 5 matching bases. Germline V CDR1 and CDR2: DFQATT, SNEGSKA (reference sequence). With 1 base removed from V and 3 bases from J, the gap between germline ends came to 16 bases. This CDR3 contains 16 residues. CDR3 DNA sequence: TGCAGTGCTAGAGTGCCGGGGGGGGTTCCCAATCAGCCCCAGCATTTT. The encoded protein is CSARVPGGVPNQPQHF.

Many counts were recorded for this clonotype. V gene TRBV5-1 combines with J gene TRBJ1-5, with D maybe TRBD1 (5 bases). The CDR3 runs to 14 residues. The germline V and J ends were trimmed by 2 bases and 5 bases, with 11 bases remaining between them. The germline gives CDR1 SGHRS, CDR2 YFSETQ. In DNA, the CDR3 is TGCGCCAGCAGCTTAGGTCTGGGGGATCAGCCCCAGCATTTT. Its translation is CASSLGLGDQPQHF.

This clonotype was recorded many times. This chain uses TRBV5-5 with TRBJ1-2; 8 bases map to TRBD1. The germline V gene has CDR1 SGHKS and CDR2 YYEKEE (reference sequence). V trimming: 4 bases; J trimming: 4 bases; junction bases outside the gene matches: 9. CDR3 length: 15 residues. The CDR3 DNA follows: TGTGCCAGCAGCCCACAGGGGGGGCAGACCTATGGCTACACCTTC. Its protein product is CASSPQGGQTYGYTF.

The rearrangement links TRBV5-1 to TRBJ1-2; D call uncertain. V shed 7 bases and J shed 9 bases, with 19 bases lying between them. The CDR3 contains 13 residues. Germline CDR1 is SGHRS and CDR2 is YFSETQ. In DNA, the CDR3 is TGCGCCAGCTCCTTCTCCAGCTATAATAGCTACACCTTC. Protein product: CASSFSSYNSYTF.

The V call is TRBV2, the J call TRBJ1-6; unclear D gene. This CDR3 spans 14 amino acids. The germline V and J ends were trimmed by 8 bases and 0 bases, with 8 bases remaining between them. CDR1 SNHLY and CDR2 FYNNEI come from the germline V gene. CDR3 sequence (DNA): TGTGCCAGCCGGCTGGGCTCCTATAATTCACCCCTCCACTTT. Amino acid sequence: CASRLGSYNSPLHF.

This clonotype was recorded many times. The chain carries TRBV5-1 and TRBJ1-1; D is unresolved. CDR3 length: 12 amino acids. V lost 3 bases and J 8 bases, leaving 11 bases between the germline ends. The germline V gene encodes CDR1 SGHRS and CDR2 YFSETQ. CDR3 protein: CASSSVRAEAFF. The DNA for the CDR3 is TGCGCCAGCAGCTCCGTACGGGCCGAAGCTTTCTTT. The complete variable domain, with remaining parts taken from reference TRBV5-1 and TRBJ1-1, reads KAGVTQTPRYLIKTRGQQVTLSCSPISGHRSVSWYQQTPGQGLQFLFEYFSETQRNKGNFPGRFSGRQFSNSRSEMNVSTLELGDSALYLCASSSVRAEAFFGQGTRLTVV.

V gene TRBV4-2 combines with J gene TRBJ1-6; 9 bases match TRBD1. The V gene end was trimmed by 4 bases and the J gene end by 11 bases; junction bases not matched to a gene: 6. In germline, CDR1 is LGHNA, CDR2 YNFKEQ. This CDR3 is built from 14 residues. The CDR3 DNA follows: TGTGCCAGCAGCCGGGACAGGGATTCCGCACCCCTCCACTTT. Translating gives CASSRDRDSAPLHF.

This clonotype was picked up many times. This chain joins TRBV5-1 and TRBJ2-5, with 15 positions matching TRBD2. The J segment lost 5 bases and the V segment lost 4 bases, leaving 6 bases of the junction unmatched. Germline lookup yields CDR1 SGHRS and CDR2 YFSETQ. This CDR3 is 16 amino acids long. CDR3 sequence reads: CASSPPGTSGRETQYF. The CDR3 DNA follows: TGCGCCAGCAGCCCGCCCGGGACTAGCGGGAGGGAGACCCAGTACTTC.

By sample share, this clonotype is medium-sized. The chain links TRBV12-3 or TRBV12-4 to TRBJ1-5; 7 bases are a match to TRBD1. This CDR3 has 15 residues. J gave up 7 bases and V 1 base, and 7 bases lay outside the gene matches. This chain's CDR3 is CASSLGGGFQQPQHF. Written as DNA, the CDR3 is TGTGCCAGCAGTTTAGGAGGGGGCTTCCAGCAGCCCCAGCATTTT.

This clonotype was found many times. The rearrangement joins TRBV27 to TRBJ1-2, with 7 bases aligning to TRBD1. Germline CDR1 and CDR2: MNHEY and SMNVEV (reference sequence). The V gene end was trimmed by 5 bases and the J gene end by 3 bases; junction bases not matched to a gene: 12. The CDR3 sequence is 16 residues long. The chain's CDR3 is CASSTTGTAIHYGYTF. CDR3 DNA sequence: TGTGCCAGCAGTACGACCGGGACAGCAATTCACTATGGCTACACCTTC.

This clonotype was found many times. The gene calls are TRBV30 and TRBJ2-6, with D possibly being TRBD2 (6 bases). The CDR3 extends over 12 amino acids. Trimming left V 8 bases short and J 4 bases short, with 9 bases between. Germline V gene sequence: CDR1 GTSNPN, CDR2 SVGIG (reference sequence). CDR3 amino acids: CARLGGANVLTF. Here the CDR3 DNA reads TGTGCCCGACTAGGAGGGGCCAACGTCCTGACTTTC.

This clonotype was detected ten times or more. V is TRBV2 and J is TRBJ2-5, with TRBD2 as a possible D gene (5 bases). Germline-derived CDR1 and CDR2 are SNHLY and FYNNEI. The ends were cut back, 8 bases at V and 3 bases at J, with 13 bases in the middle. This CDR3 is 13 amino acids long. The CDR3 bases are TGTGCCAGCTTGTCGGGATTTGAAGAGACCCAGTACTTC. It codes for CASLSGFEETQYF. Full variable domain (rest looked up from reference TRBV2 and TRBJ2-5): EPEVTQTPSHQVTQMGQEVILRCVPISNHLYFYWYRQILGQKVEFLVSFYNNEISEKSEIFDDQFSVERPDGSNFTLKIRSTKLEDSAMYFCASLSGFEETQYFGPGTRLLVL.

This clonotype has at least ten counts. The gene calls are TRBV14 and TRBJ2-2; D unresolved. V was trimmed by 6 bases and J by 2 bases, leaving 10 bases between them. CDR1 and CDR2 from the germline V gene are SGHDN and FVKESK. This CDR3 comprises 14 residues. The CDR3 loop reads CASSDWINTGELFF. CDR3 in DNA: TGTGCCAGCAGTGACTGGATTAACACCGGGGAGCTGTTTTTT.